Each of the 4 T cell receptor beta chains below was sequenced from the same sample in a study of T cell changes during pregnancy in multiple sclerosis. Produced via immunoSEQ multiplex PCR; TCRdb's table is partial and in-frame only. The profile shows about 33,000 clones, 90% of them singletons. Sequences were derived from CD4+ T cells from peripheral blood mononuclear cells, sampled in the second trimester of pregnancy. Receptors originate from a female donor in good health, enrolled as a control in a pregnancy study.

This clone was seen a single time. For the CDR3, the DNA is TGCGCCAGCAGCTCCCGTACAGGGCCTGAAGAAAAACTGTTTTTT. Amino acids: CASSSRTGPEEKLFF. The V and J genes are TRBV5-1 and TRBJ1-4; possible D gene TRBD1, 6 bases. This CDR3 region has 15 residues. The ends were cut back, 3 bases at V and 8 bases at J, with 17 bases in the middle. Germline assignment: CDR1 SGHRS and CDR2 YFSETQ.

The chain joins TRBV14 to TRBJ2-7; 9 bases align to TRBD2. V lost 4 bases to trimming and J lost 3 bases; unmatched junction nucleotides: 10. This CDR3 spans 16 amino acids. CDR1 is SGHDN, CDR2 FVKESK, per germline. The CDR3 DNA sequence: TGTGCCAGCAGCCCAGACTGGACTAGCGACTACTACGAGCAGTACTTC. This gives the protein CASSPDWTSDYYEQYF.

V and J are TRBV27 and TRBJ2-4; TRBD2 agrees at 11 bases. Germline assignment: CDR1 MNHEY and CDR2 SMNVEV (reference sequence). The V gene end was trimmed by 5 bases and the J gene end by 14 bases; junction bases not matched to a gene: 11. CDR3 size: 14 residues. The CDR3 loop is CASSEGTSGVRKYF. The DNA of the CDR3 is TGTGCCAGCAGTGAAGGGACTAGCGGCGTTCGTAAGTACTTC.

The chain couples TRBV5-4 to TRBJ1-2, with TRBD1 matching over 8 bases. The germline V gene has CDR1 SGHNT and CDR2 YYREEE (reference sequence). This CDR3 comprises 14 residues. The ends lost 3 bases at V and 4 bases at J; junction bases unmatched: 5. The DNA for the CDR3 is TGTGCCAGCAGCTGGGGACAGGAGGGCTATGGCTACACCTTC. This translates into CASSWGQEGYGYTF.